This is a list of T cell receptor beta chains from one sample in a study of T cell responses to AZD1222 COVID-19 vaccine. Data came from immunoSEQ multiplex PCR; TCRdb stores just in-frame clones and leaves some out. The repertoire holds roughly 110,000 clones, around 91% seen once, with 6.5% to 10% in the top ten. Specimen: peripheral blood, collected 28 days after the second AZD1222 dose. These receptors were taken from an adult who received the AZD1222 COVID-19 vaccine. Both conserved end residues are part of each CDR3. A D gene is named only where the DNA matches it firmly. Expanded clones get a size class; other rows say once, few or many, or leave the size out.

j_gene | v_gene | abundance | d_gene | CDR3nt | CDR3aa
TRBJ1-1 | TRBV11-1 | . | . | TGTGCCAGCGATAACGGCAGGAACACTGAAGCTTTCTTT | CASDNGRNTEAFF
TRBJ2-4 | TRBV19 | once | TRBD2 | TGTGCCAGTAGTATCGGTAGCGGGGCGACCCTCTCCGTAGCCAAAAACATTCAGTACTTC | CASSIGSGATLSVAKNIQYF
TRBJ2-7 | TRBV13 | once | . | TGTGCCAGCAGCTACGGACCGGATACCTACGAGCAGTACTTC | CASSYGPDTYEQYF
TRBJ1-1 | TRBV7-9 | . | . | TGTGCCAGCAGCTTATTAGGGGACACTGAAGCTTTCTTT | CASSLLGDTEAFF
TRBJ2-4 | TRBV7-2 | . | TRBD1 | TGTGCCAGCAGCTCCTCGGTGTCGACAGGGGCCAAAAACATTCAGTACTTC | CASSSSVSTGAKNIQYF
TRBJ1-1 | TRBV5-1 | . | . | TGCGCCAGCAGCTTGGGTAGCGGGGTCACTGAAGCTTTCTTT | CASSLGSGVTEAFF
TRBJ2-1 | TRBV3-1/TRBV3-2 | . | . | TGTGCCAGCAGCCAAGTGGGGGGGCGCTATTTCGGTAATGAGCAGTTCTTC | CASSQVGGRYFGNEQFF
TRBJ1-2 | TRBV5-3 | . | TRBD1 | TGTGCCGATCTTACCGGGACAGGGAGGAGTTTAGGGGGCTACACCTTC | CADLTGTGRSLGGYTF
TRBJ2-7 | TRBV24-1 | . | TRBD2 | TGTGCCACCGAGACTAGCGGGGGCTACGAGCAGTACTTC | CATETSGGYEQYF
TRBJ2-2 | TRBV19 | . | . | TGTGCCAGTAGTCTCCTTGACTTGCGGAGCACCGGGGAGCTGTTTTTT | CASSLLDLRSTGELFF
TRBJ1-6 | TRBV13 | . | . | TGTGCCAGCAGCTTGAACCGGGCAGGAAGTAATTCACCCCTCCACTTT | CASSLNRAGSNSPLHF
TRBJ1-4 | TRBV27 | . | . | TGTGCCAGCGGGACATTTAATGAAAAACTGTTTTTT | CASGTFNEKLFF
TRBJ1-6 | TRBV7-2 | once | . | TGTGCCAGCAGCTTAGTAAGCTCACCCCTCCACTTT | CASSLVSSPLHF
TRBJ2-2 | TRBV29-1 | once | . | TGCAGCGTTGAAGGTATAGCTTCGAACACCGGGGAGCTGTTTTTT | CSVEGIASNTGELFF
TRBJ2-7 | TRBV27 | . | . | TGTGCCAGTAGTCCCCTCTTTGGCGAGCAGTACTTC | CASSPLFGEQYF
TRBJ2-3 | TRBV7-3 | once | . | TGTGCCAGCAGCTTAAACAGGGCTTATACGCAGTATTTT | CASSLNRAYTQYF
TRBJ2-7 | TRBV9 | . | . | TGTGCCAGCAGCGTAGGCGGGGAAATTGGCGAGCAGTACTTC | CASSVGGEIGEQYF
TRBJ1-2 | TRBV6-2/TRBV6-3 | once | . | TGTGCCAGCAGCGACTCCGGCCGGGGGTATGGCTACACCTTC | CASSDSGRGYGYTF
TRBJ1-6 | TRBV7-3 | . | . | TGTGCCAGCAGCTTAGGGCCGGGGGACGCTTCACCCCTCCACTTT | CASSLGPGDASPLHF
TRBJ1-2 | TRBV7-3 | few | . | TGTGCCAGCAGCGCTGCGGACTCGCAGTTCGGTGGCTACACCTTC | CASSAADSQFGGYTF
TRBJ1-1 | TRBV7-9 | . | . | TGTGCCAGCAGCTTAGACTGGACTGAAGCTTTCTTT | CASSLDWTEAFF
TRBJ2-3 | TRBV5-5 | . | . | TGTGCCAGCAGCTTGCGAGCGACTAGGGAGCCAGATACGCAGTATTTT | CASSLRATREPDTQYF
TRBJ2-5 | TRBV6-5 | few | . | TGTGCCAGCAGCCCCCGCCAAGAGACCCAGTACTTC | CASSPRQETQYF
TRBJ1-2 | TRBV18 | . | TRBD1 | TGTGCCAGCTCACCCACACAGGGGGAAGGCTACACCTTC | CASSPTQGEGYTF
TRBJ1-5 | TRBV3-1/TRBV3-2 | . | . | TGTGCCAGCAGCTTAGGGGCGGATCAGCCCCAGCATTTT | CASSLGADQPQHF
TRBJ2-7 | TRBV18 | . | . | TGTGCCAGCTCACCACCTGCGGAGGCCCTCTCCTACGAGCAGTACTTC | CASSPPAEALSYEQYF
TRBJ1-3 | TRBV4-3 | . | TRBD1 | TGCGCCAGCTCACAGGGGATCGCCTCTGGAAACACCATATATTTT | CASSQGIASGNTIYF
TRBJ2-3 | TRBV7-3 | . | TRBD2 | TGTGCCAGCAGCTTAGGGACTAGCGGACGTACTAGCACAGATACGCAGTATTTT | CASSLGTSGRTSTDTQYF
TRBJ2-1 | TRBV10-2 | few | TRBD2 | TGCGCCGCCGGGGCGGGGGGATATAATGAGCAGTTCTTC | CAAGAGGYNEQFF
TRBJ2-1 | TRBV7-8 | . | TRBD2 | TGTGCCAGCAGCGGAGTGGTGGCGGGGGGGCGGTCCTACAATGAGCAGTTCTTC | CASSGVVAGGRSYNEQFF
TRBJ2-7 | TRBV19 | . | . | TGTGCCAGTAGTACATGGCGGAACGAGCAGTACTTC | CASSTWRNEQYF
TRBJ1-1 | TRBV27 | . | . | TGTGCCAGCAGTTTTCAGACAAACACTGAAGCTTTCTTT | CASSFQTNTEAFF
TRBJ1-4 | TRBV28 | once | . | TGTGCCAGCAGTTTTGGGTTCGAGCCGAAACTGTTTTTT | CASSFGFEPKLFF
TRBJ2-5 | TRBV9 | . | TRBD1 | TGTGCCAGCAGCCGCCGACAGGGTTCTCAAGAGACCCAGTACTTC | CASSRRQGSQETQYF
TRBJ2-7 | TRBV29-1 | . | . | TGCAGCGTCTCCGAGGGCCCCTACGAGCAGTACTTC | CSVSEGPYEQYF
TRBJ1-2 | TRBV5-4 | few | . | TGTGCCAGCAGCCTGGTCGAGGGCCCTTATGGCTACACCTTC | CASSLVEGPYGYTF
TRBJ1-2 | TRBV25-1 | . | . | TGTGCCAGCAGTGAGGGATACTATGGCTACACCTTC | CASSEGYYGYTF
TRBJ2-2 | TRBV15 | . | TRBD2 | TGTGCCACCAGCAGAGAGGGACTAGCCACCGGGGAGCTGTTTTTT | CATSREGLATGELFF
TRBJ2-2 | TRBV5-1 | . | . | TGCGCCAGCAGCGGGACAACGAACACCGGGGAGCTGTTTTTT | CASSGTTNTGELFF
TRBJ2-7 | TRBV2 | . | . | TGTGCCAGCAGTGAAGGGCAGGTACTCACCTACGAGCAGTACTTC | CASSEGQVLTYEQYF
TRBJ1-6 | TRBV13 | few | . | TGTGCCAGCAGCTTACGGGGGAGCGCCTCCTATAATTCACCCCTCCACTTT | CASSLRGSASYNSPLHF
TRBJ1-5 | TRBV3-1/TRBV3-2 | . | . | TGTGCCAGCAGCCAAGATCTGACCAGCAATCAGCCCCAGCATTTT | CASSQDLTSNQPQHF
TRBJ2-5 | TRBV11-2 | . | . | TGTGCCAGCATGACGACGGGGGCAGAGACCCAGTACTTC | CASMTTGAETQYF
TRBJ1-3 | TRBV5-4 | . | TRBD1 | TGTGCCAGCAGCGGGCAGGGGGCAGGAAACACCATATATTTT | CASSGQGAGNTIYF
TRBJ1-1 | TRBV10-3 | . | TRBD1 | TGTGCCATCAGGGATTGGGGACAGGGTATCGGCACTGAAGCTTTCTTT | CAIRDWGQGIGTEAFF
TRBJ1-4 | TRBV19 | . | . | TGTGCCAGTAGTGTGCTGACAGCAACTAATGAAAAACTGTTTTTT | CASSVLTATNEKLFF
TRBJ2-7 | TRBV6-2/TRBV6-3 | . | TRBD1 | TGTGCCAGCAGCCCCCCCCGGACAGGGATCTACGAGCAGTACTTC | CASSPPRTGIYEQYF
TRBJ1-5 | TRBV7-2 | . | . | TGTGCCAGCAGCTTAACTGGGTTGAGTAGCCAGCCCCAGCATTTT | CASSLTGLSSQPQHF
TRBJ2-2 | TRBV4-1 | few | TRBD2 | TGCGCCAGCAGCCAAGAAACTAGCGGGACGAACACCGGGGAGCTGTTTTTT | CASSQETSGTNTGELFF
TRBJ2-5 | TRBV5-4 | . | . | TGTGCCAGCAGCTTGGTGTCAGGGTCCCCAGAGACCCAGTACTTC | CASSLVSGSPETQYF
TRBJ2-7 | TRBV6-6 | . | TRBD1 | TGTGCCAGCAGTCTGGACAGGCGGTACGAGCAGTACTTC | CASSLDRRYEQYF
TRBJ1-1 | TRBV7-9 | . | . | TGTGCCAGCAGTGCACCGGTTAGTTTGAACACTGAAGCTTTCTTT | CASSAPVSLNTEAFF
TRBJ1-2 | TRBV19 | . | TRBD1 | TGTGCCAGTAGTTCCCCGGGACAGGGTGACTATGGCTACACCTTC | CASSSPGQGDYGYTF
TRBJ1-2 | TRBV11-1 | . | . | TGTGCCAGCAGCTTAGAGGGGAGTGGCTACACCTTC | CASSLEGSGYTF